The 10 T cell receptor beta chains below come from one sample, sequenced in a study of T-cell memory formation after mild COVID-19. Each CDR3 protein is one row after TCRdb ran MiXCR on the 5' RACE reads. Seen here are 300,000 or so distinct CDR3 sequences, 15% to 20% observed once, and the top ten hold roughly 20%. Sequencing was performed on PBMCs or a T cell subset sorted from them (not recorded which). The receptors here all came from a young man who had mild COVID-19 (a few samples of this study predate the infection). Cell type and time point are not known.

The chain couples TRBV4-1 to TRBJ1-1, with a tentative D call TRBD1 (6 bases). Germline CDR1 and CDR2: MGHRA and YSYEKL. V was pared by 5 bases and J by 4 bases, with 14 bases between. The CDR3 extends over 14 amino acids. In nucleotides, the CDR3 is TGCGCCAGCAGCGGACCGCTCAGGGGCACTGAAGCTTTCTTT. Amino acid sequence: CASSGPLRGTEAFF.

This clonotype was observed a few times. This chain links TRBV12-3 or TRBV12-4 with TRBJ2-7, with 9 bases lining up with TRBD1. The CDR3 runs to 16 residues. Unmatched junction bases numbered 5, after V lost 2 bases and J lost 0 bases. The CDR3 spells CASSLRGQGPSYEQYF. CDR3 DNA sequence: TGTGCCAGCAGTTTAAGGGGACAGGGACCCTCCTACGAGCAGTACTTC.

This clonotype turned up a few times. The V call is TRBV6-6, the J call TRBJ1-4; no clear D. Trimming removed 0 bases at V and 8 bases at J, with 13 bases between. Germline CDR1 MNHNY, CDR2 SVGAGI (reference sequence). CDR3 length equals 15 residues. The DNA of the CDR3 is TGTGCCAGCAGTTACTCTCGACGGGGAAGGGAAAAACTGTTTTTT. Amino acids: CASSYSRRGREKLFF.

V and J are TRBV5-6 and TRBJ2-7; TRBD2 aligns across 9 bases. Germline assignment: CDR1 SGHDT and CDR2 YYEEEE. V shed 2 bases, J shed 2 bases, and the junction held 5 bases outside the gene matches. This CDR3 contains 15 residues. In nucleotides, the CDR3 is TGTGCCAGCAGCTTCTATAGCGGGGGCACCTACGAGCAGTACGTC. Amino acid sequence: CASSFYSGGTYEQYV.

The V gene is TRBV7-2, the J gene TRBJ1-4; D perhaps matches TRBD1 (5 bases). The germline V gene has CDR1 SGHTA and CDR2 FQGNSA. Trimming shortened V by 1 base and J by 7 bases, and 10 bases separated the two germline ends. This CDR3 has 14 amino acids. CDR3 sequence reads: CASSLVGGSEKLFF. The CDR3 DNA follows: TGTGCCAGCAGCTTAGTGGGGGGAAGTGAAAAACTGTTTTTT.

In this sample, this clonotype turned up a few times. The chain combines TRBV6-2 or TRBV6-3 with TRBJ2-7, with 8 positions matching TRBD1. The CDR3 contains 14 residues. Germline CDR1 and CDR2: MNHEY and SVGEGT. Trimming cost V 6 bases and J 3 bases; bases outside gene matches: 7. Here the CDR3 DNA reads TGTGCCAGCAGAAGGACAGGGCACCTCTACGAGCAGTACGTC. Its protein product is CASRRTGHLYEQYV.

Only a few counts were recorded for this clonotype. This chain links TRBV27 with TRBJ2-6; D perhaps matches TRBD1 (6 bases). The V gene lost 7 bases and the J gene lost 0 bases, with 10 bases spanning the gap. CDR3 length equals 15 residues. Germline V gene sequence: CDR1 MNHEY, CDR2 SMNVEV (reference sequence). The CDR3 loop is CASKGESSGANVLTF. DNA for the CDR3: TGTGCCAGCAAGGGGGAGTCCTCTGGGGCCAACGTCCTGACTTTC. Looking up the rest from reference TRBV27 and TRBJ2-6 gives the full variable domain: EAQVTQNPRYLITVTGKKLTVTCSQNMNHEYMSWYRQDPGLGLRQIYYSMNVEVTDKGDVPEGYKVSRKEKRNFPLILESPSPNQTSLYFCASKGESSGANVLTFGAGSRLTVL.

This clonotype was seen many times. CDR3 loop: CASSERTGLTGELFF. The CDR3 region has the DNA TGCGCCAGCAGCGAGCGGACAGGCCTCACCGGGGAGCTGTTTTTT. The chain uses TRBV5-1 and TRBJ2-2, with TRBD1 matching over 7 bases. The ends lost 4 bases at V and 4 bases at J; junction bases unmatched: 7. Germline CDR1 is SGHRS and CDR2 is YFSETQ. CDR3 length: 15 residues.

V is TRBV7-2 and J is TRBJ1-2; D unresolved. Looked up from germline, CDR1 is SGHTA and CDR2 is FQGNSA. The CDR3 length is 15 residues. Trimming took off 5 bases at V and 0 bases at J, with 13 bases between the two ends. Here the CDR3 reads CASSLERATNYGYTF. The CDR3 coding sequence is TGTGCCAGCAGCCTGGAGCGAGCCACTAACTATGGCTACACCTTC.

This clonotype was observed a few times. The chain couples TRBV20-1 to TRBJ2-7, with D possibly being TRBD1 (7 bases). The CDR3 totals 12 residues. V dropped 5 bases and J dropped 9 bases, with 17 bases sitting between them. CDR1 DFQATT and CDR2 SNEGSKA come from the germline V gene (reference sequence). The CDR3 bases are TGCAGTGCTGTTAACCGACAGGGAGGGCAGTACGTC. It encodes CSAVNRQGGQYV.